This is a list of T cell receptor beta chains from one sample in a study of blood T cell repertoires in COVID-19. Clones were read by immunoSEQ multiplex PCR, and TCRdb kept only the in-frame ones, dropping some. The sample has around 350,000 clones, around nine tenths seen once. Sequenced input: peripheral blood. The source is a human donor in a cohort sampled during active COVID-19. Both conserved end residues are part of each CDR3. Each record gives: clone size, V gene, J gene, D gene, CDR3 protein, CDR3 DNA. D genes are given only for firm matches. Only some rows state a clone size, as once, few, many or a class for expanded clones.

abundance: .
v_gene: TRBV7-2
j_gene: TRBJ1-2
d_gene: .
CDR3aa: CASSLQGNYGYTF
CDR3nt: TGTGCCAGCAGCTTACAGGGGAACTATGGCTACACCTTC

abundance: .
v_gene: TRBV28
j_gene: TRBJ2-1
d_gene: TRBD2
CDR3aa: CASSRWTSGRAYNEQFF
CDR3nt: TGTGCCAGCAGTCGATGGACTAGCGGGAGGGCCTACAATGAGCAGTTCTTC

abundance: once
v_gene: TRBV15
j_gene: TRBJ2-5
d_gene: .
CDR3aa: CATSRDRGSGRETQYF
CDR3nt: TGTGCCACCAGCAGAGATCGTGGTAGCGGAAGAGAGACCCAGTACTTC

abundance: .
v_gene: TRBV2
j_gene: TRBJ2-1
d_gene: .
CDR3aa: CASSDRRNNEQFF
CDR3nt: TGTGCCAGCAGTGATAGGCGGAATAATGAGCAGTTCTTC

abundance: .
v_gene: TRBV30
j_gene: TRBJ2-3
d_gene: TRBD2
CDR3aa: CAWSVRTSGSGTQYF
CDR3nt: TGTGCCTGGAGTGTACGGACTAGCGGGAGCGGTACGCAGTATTTT

abundance: .
v_gene: TRBV6-4
j_gene: TRBJ2-7
d_gene: TRBD1
CDR3aa: CASSDLDRQYEQYF
CDR3nt: TGTGCCAGCAGTGACTTGGACAGGCAATACGAGCAGTACTTC

abundance: .
v_gene: TRBV30
j_gene: TRBJ1-1
d_gene: TRBD1
CDR3aa: CAWSTDRVAFF
CDR3nt: TGTGCCTGGAGTACAGACAGGGTGGCTTTCTTT

abundance: .
v_gene: TRBV4-1
j_gene: TRBJ2-5
d_gene: TRBD2
CDR3aa: CASSPVGLAGVETQYF
CDR3nt: TGCGCCAGCAGCCCCGTGGGACTAGCGGGGGTAGAGACCCAGTACTTC

abundance: .
v_gene: TRBV5-1
j_gene: TRBJ1-1
d_gene: .
CDR3aa: CASSSGAVDRLNTEAFF
CDR3nt: TGCGCCAGCAGCTCCGGCGCAGTGGACAGATTGAACACTGAAGCTTTCTTT

abundance: .
v_gene: TRBV3-1/TRBV3-2
j_gene: TRBJ2-3
d_gene: .
CDR3aa: CASSTTWASTDTQYF
CDR3nt: TGTGCCAGCAGCACCACATGGGCGAGTACAGATACGCAGTATTTT

abundance: .
v_gene: TRBV20-1
j_gene: TRBJ1-2
d_gene: TRBD1
CDR3aa: CSASRDREYYGYTF
CDR3nt: TGCAGTGCTAGTCGGGACAGGGAATACTATGGCTACACCTTC

abundance: .
v_gene: TRBV10-3
j_gene: TRBJ2-3
d_gene: .
CDR3aa: CAIKATRSGADTQYF
CDR3nt: TGTGCGATCAAGGCCACCCGCTCGGGGGCAGATACGCAGTATTTT

abundance: .
v_gene: TRBV7-9
j_gene: TRBJ2-1
d_gene: TRBD2
CDR3aa: CASSFSLGREGQDEQFF
CDR3nt: TGTGCCAGCAGCTTCTCCCTGGGGAGGGAGGGGCAGGATGAGCAGTTCTTC

abundance: .
v_gene: TRBV4-2
j_gene: TRBJ1-2
d_gene: TRBD1
CDR3aa: CASSQDSPDRKSGYTF
CDR3nt: TGTGCCAGCAGCCAAGACTCCCCGGACAGGAAAAGCGGCTACACCTTC

abundance: .
v_gene: TRBV6-2/TRBV6-3
j_gene: TRBJ1-6
d_gene: .
CDR3aa: CASSYNWGDNSPLHF
CDR3nt: TGTGCCAGCAGTTACAATTGGGGGGATAATTCACCCCTCCACTTT

abundance: .
v_gene: TRBV7-9
j_gene: TRBJ2-2
d_gene: .
CDR3aa: CASSGDRKNTGELFF
CDR3nt: TGTGCCAGCAGCGGCGACAGGAAAAACACCGGGGAGCTGTTTTTT

abundance: once
v_gene: TRBV30
j_gene: TRBJ1-2
d_gene: TRBD1
CDR3aa: CAWAGQTNYGYTF
CDR3nt: TGTGCCTGGGCGGGACAGACCAACTATGGCTACACCTTC

abundance: .
v_gene: TRBV6-5
j_gene: TRBJ1-2
d_gene: TRBD1
CDR3aa: CASSLTGGANYGYTF
CDR3nt: TGTGCCAGCAGTCTTACAGGGGGCGCGAACTATGGCTACACCTTC

abundance: .
v_gene: TRBV28
j_gene: TRBJ2-3
d_gene: TRBD2
CDR3aa: CASSTRLAGARPPQYF
CDR3nt: TGTGCCAGCAGTACAAGACTAGCGGGGGCGCGCCCGCCGCAGTATTTT

abundance: .
v_gene: TRBV4-1
j_gene: TRBJ2-3
d_gene: TRBD2
CDR3aa: CASKRSSGPDTQYF
CDR3nt: TGCGCCAGCAAACGCTCTAGCGGTCCAGATACGCAGTATTTT

abundance: .
v_gene: TRBV18
j_gene: TRBJ1-2
d_gene: TRBD1
CDR3aa: CASSFKQGALYGYTF
CDR3nt: TGTGCCAGCTCATTCAAACAGGGGGCCCTCTATGGCTACACCTTC

abundance: .
v_gene: TRBV19
j_gene: TRBJ2-1
d_gene: TRBD2
CDR3aa: CASSLRLAGISPSSYNEQFF
CDR3nt: TGTGCCAGTAGTCTGAGGCTAGCGGGGATTTCTCCTAGCTCCTACAATGAGCAGTTCTTC

abundance: .
v_gene: TRBV6-5
j_gene: TRBJ2-2
d_gene: .
CDR3aa: CASSIGMEAGELFF
CDR3nt: TGTGCCAGCAGTATCGGGATGGAGGCCGGGGAGCTGTTTTTT

abundance: .
v_gene: TRBV18
j_gene: TRBJ1-1
d_gene: .
CDR3aa: CASSPPGGKVSNTEAFF
CDR3nt: TGTGCCAGCTCACCACCCGGCGGGAAGGTCTCCAACACTGAAGCTTTCTTT

abundance: .
v_gene: TRBV30
j_gene: TRBJ1-3
d_gene: .
CDR3aa: CAWGERNTIYF
CDR3nt: TGTGCCTGGGGAGAGCGAAACACCATATATTTT

abundance: .
v_gene: TRBV6-5
j_gene: TRBJ1-2
d_gene: TRBD1
CDR3aa: CASSYSDRETGYTF
CDR3nt: TGTGCCAGCAGTTACTCCGACAGGGAAACTGGCTACACCTTC

abundance: .
v_gene: TRBV5-1
j_gene: TRBJ2-5
d_gene: .
CDR3aa: CASSYRLEGGAEETQYF
CDR3nt: TGCGCCAGCAGCTATCGACTGGAGGGGGGGGCGGAGGAGACCCAGTACTTC

abundance: once
v_gene: TRBV5-5
j_gene: TRBJ1-2
d_gene: TRBD1
CDR3aa: CASSGGTGSYGYTF
CDR3nt: TGTGCCAGCAGCGGGGGGACAGGGAGCTATGGCTACACCTTC

abundance: .
v_gene: TRBV30
j_gene: TRBJ1-5
d_gene: .
CDR3aa: CAWSPGGIQPQHF
CDR3nt: TGTGCCTGGAGTCCGGGGGGGATTCAGCCCCAGCATTTT

abundance: few
v_gene: TRBV19
j_gene: TRBJ2-2
d_gene: TRBD2
CDR3aa: CASSIGVGGLAKELFF
CDR3nt: TGTGCCAGTAGTATAGGGGTAGGGGGACTAGCGAAGGAGCTGTTTTTT

abundance: .
v_gene: TRBV18
j_gene: TRBJ2-7
d_gene: TRBD1
CDR3aa: CASSPPGQTLYEQYF
CDR3nt: TGTGCCAGCTCACCCCCGGGACAGACTCTCTACGAGCAGTACTTC

abundance: .
v_gene: TRBV2
j_gene: TRBJ2-7
d_gene: TRBD1
CDR3aa: CASEGLEGGANEQYF
CDR3nt: TGTGCCAGCGAGGGCCTCGAAGGGGGCGCGAACGAGCAGTACTTC

abundance: .
v_gene: TRBV30
j_gene: TRBJ2-5
d_gene: .
CDR3aa: CAWGAGRETQYF
CDR3nt: TGTGCCTGGGGGGCAGGCAGGGAGACCCAGTACTTC

abundance: .
v_gene: TRBV6-5
j_gene: TRBJ1-2
d_gene: .
CDR3aa: CASSLGEPRYGYTF
CDR3nt: TGTGCCAGCAGCCTCGGGGAGCCTAGATATGGCTACACCTTC

abundance: .
v_gene: TRBV5-1
j_gene: TRBJ1-3
d_gene: .
CDR3aa: CASSLQGQSSGNTIYF
CDR3nt: TGCGCCAGCAGCTTGCAAGGACAGAGCTCTGGAAACACCATATATTTT

abundance: .
v_gene: TRBV6-1
j_gene: TRBJ2-2
d_gene: .
CDR3aa: CASSESLEPGTGELFF
CDR3nt: TGTGCCAGCAGTGAATCCCTCGAGCCGGGGACCGGGGAGCTGTTTTTT

abundance: .
v_gene: TRBV5-1
j_gene: TRBJ2-2
d_gene: .
CDR3aa: CASSLLRADTGELFF
CDR3nt: TGCGCCAGCAGCCTTCTGAGGGCCGACACCGGGGAGCTGTTTTTT

abundance: .
v_gene: TRBV4-1
j_gene: TRBJ1-4
d_gene: TRBD1
CDR3aa: CASSQNGQGSSEKLFF
CDR3nt: TGCGCCAGCAGCCAAAACGGACAGGGATCTAGTGAAAAACTGTTTTTT

abundance: .
v_gene: TRBV7-9
j_gene: TRBJ2-7
d_gene: TRBD1
CDR3aa: CASSPGQDYEQYF
CDR3nt: TGTGCCAGCAGCCCGGGACAGGACTACGAGCAGTACTTC

abundance: .
v_gene: TRBV5-1
j_gene: TRBJ1-1
d_gene: .
CDR3aa: CASSLVPAGDTEAFF
CDR3nt: TGCGCCAGCAGCTTGGTACCCGCCGGGGACACTGAAGCTTTCTTT

abundance: .
v_gene: TRBV10-3
j_gene: TRBJ1-1
d_gene: .
CDR3aa: CAISENPGGGSEAFF
CDR3nt: TGTGCCATCAGTGAGAACCCGGGGGGCGGATCGGAAGCTTTCTTT

abundance: .
v_gene: TRBV11-2
j_gene: TRBJ2-7
d_gene: TRBD2
CDR3aa: CASTPGRGWAYEQYF
CDR3nt: TGTGCCAGCACCCCAGGGAGGGGCTGGGCCTACGAGCAGTACTTC

abundance: .
v_gene: TRBV4-1
j_gene: TRBJ1-2
d_gene: .
CDR3aa: CASSPAPPGLSYSYGYTF
CDR3nt: TGCGCCAGCAGCCCTGCCCCCCCCGGTCTCTCCTACAGCTATGGCTACACCTTC

abundance: once
v_gene: TRBV28
j_gene: TRBJ1-1
d_gene: .
CDR3aa: CASSLWQEAFF
CDR3nt: TGTGCCAGCAGTTTATGGCAGGAAGCTTTCTTT

abundance: .
v_gene: TRBV30
j_gene: TRBJ1-2
d_gene: .
CDR3aa: CAWNGDTYGYTF
CDR3nt: TGTGCCTGGAACGGGGATACCTATGGCTACACCTTC

abundance: .
v_gene: TRBV3-1/TRBV3-2
j_gene: TRBJ2-5
d_gene: .
CDR3aa: CASSQAEKLWETQYF
CDR3nt: TGTGCCAGCAGCCAAGCGGAGAAACTATGGGAGACCCAGTACTTC

abundance: .
v_gene: TRBV5-8
j_gene: TRBJ2-5
d_gene: TRBD2
CDR3aa: CASSLGTSAQETQYF
CDR3nt: TGTGCCAGCAGCCTAGGGACTAGCGCTCAAGAGACCCAGTACTTC

abundance: .
v_gene: TRBV4-2
j_gene: TRBJ1-3
d_gene: .
CDR3aa: CASSQAPDTRSGNTIYF
CDR3nt: TGTGCCAGCAGCCAGGCTCCAGACACCCGCTCTGGAAACACCATATATTTT

abundance: .
v_gene: TRBV7-9
j_gene: TRBJ1-5
d_gene: .
CDR3aa: CASSSGVQPQHF
CDR3nt: TGTGCCAGCAGCTCGGGTGTTCAGCCCCAGCATTTT